This T cell receptor (beta chain) originates from a study of cytomegalovirus exposure and HLA in healthy donors. Germline values: CDR1 MNHEY, CDR2 SVGAGI. This CDR3 has 14 amino acids. Germline trimming cut 5 bases from V and 6 bases from J; bases unmatched to any gene: 7. Study conclusions and caveats: Associated with HLA alleles at 0.05 false discovery rate in a later analysis were fewer than 20,000 TCR beta sequences. Earlier analysis yielded a pattern in which most TCR beta V segments were productive about 90% or about 30% of the time.

The PCR contained 60 Vbeta and 13 Jbeta primers. Only in-frame clones appear in the TCRdb table, and some are missing; sequencing was by immunoSEQ multiplex PCR. There are approximately 180,000 clones in the sample; 70% to 80% occur only once, and 3% to 4.5% lies in the top ten. A note on this clone: Its target is not known.

These donors counted as nominally healthy when sampled, but unrecorded immune exposures were likely. The chain links TRBV6-5 to TRBJ1-5; 7 nucleotides align to TRBD1. The receptor's source is a woman aged 55 to 70 in good health and CMV-seropositive. The sequencing input was PBMCs. As DNA, the CDR3 is TGTGCCAGCAGTCGACAGGGTGGAAGTCAGCCCCAGCATTTT. Amino acids: CASSRQGGSQPQHF.